This T cell receptor beta chain was sequenced in a study of T cell responses to AZD1222 COVID-19 vaccine. A word on this clone: The antigen is undetermined.

Assay: immunoSEQ multiplex PCR; the TCRdb copy retains only in-frame clones and omits some. The profile shows 35,000 to 50,000 clones, around 80% of them singletons. Study-level results: Repertoire sampling was restricted to post-peak T cell response timepoints.

This CDR3 has 14 residues. Germline loops: CDR1 LNHDA, CDR2 SQIVND (reference sequence). Trimming removed 1 base from V and 5 bases from J, with 8 bases in between. The source is an adult who received the MenACWY meningococcal vaccine as a control. The genes are TRBV19 and TRBJ2-2, with D hard to call. Source: peripheral blood, taken 28 days after the second dose of the MenACWY control vaccine. The CDR3 nucleotides are TGTGCCAGTAGTATAGGAAAGGGAACCGGGGAGCTGTTTTTT. This encodes CASSIGKGTGELFF.